This T cell receptor beta chain was observed in a study of memory CD4+ T cells and cytomegalovirus serostatus. On this clone itself: The antigen is unknown.

Some clones are missing from TCRdb's copy, which holds only in-frame ones; the method was immunoSEQ multiplex PCR. The repertoire holds around 45,000 clones, with 76% as singletons. Study-wide results and caveats: Each of 55 to 80 CMV-associated TCRbeta sequences occurred in one to five individuals. The CMV-associated TCR signature appears largely within the CD4+ memory repertoire.

Germline CDR1 MDHEN, CDR2 SYDVKM. CDR3 length: 14 residues. Trimming left V 6 bases short and J 0 bases short, with 9 bases between. Single viable CD3+CD4+CD8-CD45RO+ cells were sorted as the memory CD4+ T cells. Serostatus was set by detecting CMV pp150, pp28, p38, p52 IgG. Positive selection with CD4 microbeads enriched total CD4+ T cells. The sequenced sample consisted of memory CD4+ T cells from blood. The origin of this receptor is an adult in good health and CMV-seronegative. The J gene is TRBJ1-3, the V gene TRBV28; tentative D call: TRBD1 (6 bases). The CDR3 DNA reads as TGTGCCAGCAGCACAGGGAACTCTGGAAACACCATATATTTT. It codes for CASSTGNSGNTIYF.